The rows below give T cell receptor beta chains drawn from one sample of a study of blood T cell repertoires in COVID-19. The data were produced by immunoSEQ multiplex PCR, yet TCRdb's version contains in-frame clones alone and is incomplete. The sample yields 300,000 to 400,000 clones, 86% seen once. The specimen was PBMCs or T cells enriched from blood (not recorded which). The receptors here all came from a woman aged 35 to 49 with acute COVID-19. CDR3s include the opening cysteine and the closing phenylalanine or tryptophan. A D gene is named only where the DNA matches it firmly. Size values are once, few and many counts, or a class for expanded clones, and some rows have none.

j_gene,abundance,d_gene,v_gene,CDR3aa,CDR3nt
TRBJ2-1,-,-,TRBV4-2,CASSHPWDIAYNEQFF,TGTGCCAGCAGCCATCCCTGGGACATAGCCTACAATGAGCAGTTCTTC
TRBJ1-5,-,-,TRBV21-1,CASSKGDREVGRNQPQHF,TGTGCCAGCAGCAAAGGGGACAGGGAGGTTGGTAGGAATCAGCCCCAGCATTTT
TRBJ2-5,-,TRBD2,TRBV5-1,CASRGGVESQETQYF,TGCGCCAGCAGGGGAGGGGTCGAGTCCCAAGAGACCCAGTACTTC
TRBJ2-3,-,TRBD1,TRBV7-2,CASSAATGVADTQYF,TGTGCCAGCAGCGCGGCGACAGGGGTAGCAGATACGCAGTATTTT
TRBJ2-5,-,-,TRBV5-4,CASSFWQGKETQYF,TGTGCCAGCAGCTTTTGGCAGGGAAAAGAGACCCAGTACTTC
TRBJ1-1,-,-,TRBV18,CASSLNTNTEAFF,TGTGCCAGCTCCTTGAACACGAACACTGAAGCTTTCTTT
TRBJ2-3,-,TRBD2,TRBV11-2,CASLEGTSGAKVHTQYF,TGTGCCAGCTTAGAGGGGACTAGCGGCGCCAAAGTTCATACGCAGTATTTT
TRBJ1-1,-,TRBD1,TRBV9,CASSAPTGTTEAFF,TGTGCCAGCAGCGCCCCGACAGGGACCACTGAAGCTTTCTTT
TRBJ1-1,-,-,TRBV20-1,CSAKRGTEAFF,TGCAGTGCTAAAAGGGGAACTGAAGCTTTCTTT
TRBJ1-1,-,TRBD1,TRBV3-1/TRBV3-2,CASSQGRDRNTEAFF,TGTGCCAGCAGCCAAGGCCGGGACAGGAACACTGAAGCTTTCTTT
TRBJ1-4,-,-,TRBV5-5,CASSQYGVNNEKLFF,TGTGCCAGCAGCCAATACGGGGTTAACAATGAAAAACTGTTTTTT
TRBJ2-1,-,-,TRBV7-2,CASSLVASADNEQFF,TGTGCCAGCAGCTTAGTGGCTAGCGCCGACAATGAGCAGTTCTTC
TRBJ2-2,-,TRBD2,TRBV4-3,CASSQGLLSGGLTGELFF,TGCGCCAGCAGCCAAGGCCTACTAAGCGGGGGCCTCACCGGGGAGCTGTTTTTT
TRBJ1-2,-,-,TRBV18,CASSPPGDYGYTF,TGTGCCAGCTCCCCTCCAGGCGACTATGGCTACACCTTC
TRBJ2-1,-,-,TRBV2,CASMRGTYNEQFF,TGTGCCAGCATGAGGGGGACATACAATGAGCAGTTCTTC
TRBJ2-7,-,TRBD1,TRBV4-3,CASSHETGTFSEQYF,TGCGCCAGCAGCCACGAGACAGGGACCTTCAGCGAGCAGTACTTC
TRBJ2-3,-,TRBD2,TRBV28,CASSPRGGQADTQYF,TGTGCCAGCAGTCCCCGGGGGGGGCAGGCAGATACGCAGTATTTT
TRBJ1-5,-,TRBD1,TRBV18,CASSEGTGGNQPQHF,TGTGCCAGCTCGGAAGGGACAGGGGGCAATCAGCCCCAGCATTTT
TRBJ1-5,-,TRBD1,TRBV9,CASSKTGDSNQPQHF,TGTGCCAGCAGCAAGACAGGGGATAGCAATCAGCCCCAGCATTTT
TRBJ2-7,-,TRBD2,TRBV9,CASSVDSPSGRNEQYF,TGTGCCAGCAGCGTAGATTCCCCTAGCGGGAGAAACGAGCAGTACTTC
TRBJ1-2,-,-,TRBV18,CASSPSTENYGYTF,TGTGCCAGCTCACCTTCGACAGAGAACTATGGCTACACCTTC
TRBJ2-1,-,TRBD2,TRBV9,CASSPRLADYNEQFF,TGTGCCAGCAGCCCCCGACTAGCGGACTACAATGAGCAGTTCTTC
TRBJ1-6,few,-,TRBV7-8,CASSLGGPLHF,TGTGCCAGCAGCTTGGGGGGGCCCCTCCACTTT
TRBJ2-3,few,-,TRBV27,CASSPRVSRRDTQYF,TGTGCCAGCAGTCCCCGGGTATCCCGACGAGATACGCAGTATTTT
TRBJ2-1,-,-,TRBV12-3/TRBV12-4,CASSSLNEQFF,TGTGCCAGCAGTTCCCTCAATGAGCAGTTCTTC
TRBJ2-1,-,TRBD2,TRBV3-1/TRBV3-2,CASSQEGGRSYNEQFF,TGTGCCAGCAGCCAAGAAGGCGGGAGGTCCTACAATGAGCAGTTCTTC
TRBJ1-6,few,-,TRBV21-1,CASSKVLGQGRGNSPLHF,TGTGCCAGCAGCAAAGTCTTGGGACAGGGGCGTGGGAATTCACCCCTCCACTTT
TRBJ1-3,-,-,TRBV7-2,CASSLREGTLWGGNTIYF,TGTGCCAGCAGCCTTAGAGAGGGGACATTATGGGGCGGAAACACCATATATTTT
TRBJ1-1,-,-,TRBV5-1,CASSLEGGYNTEAFF,TGCGCCAGCAGCTTGGAAGGGGGTTACAACACTGAAGCTTTCTTT
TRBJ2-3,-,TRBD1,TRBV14,CASSRGVRTGSPDTQYF,TGTGCCAGCAGCCGAGGGGTCAGGACAGGGTCCCCAGATACGCAGTATTTT
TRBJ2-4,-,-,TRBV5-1,CASSLVTGNSKNIQYF,TGCGCCAGCAGCTTAGTAACAGGGAATTCCAAAAACATTCAGTACTTC
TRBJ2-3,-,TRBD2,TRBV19,CASSRPGLAGVGTQYF,TGTGCCAGTAGTAGACCGGGACTAGCGGGAGTGGGTACGCAGTATTTT
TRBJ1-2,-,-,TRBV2,CASSDRGNYGYTF,TGTGCCAGCAGTGACAGGGGTAACTATGGCTACACCTTC
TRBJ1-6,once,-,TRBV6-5,CASSYSRRGGSPLHF,TGTGCCAGCAGTTACTCTAGAAGGGGTGGTTCACCCCTCCACTTT
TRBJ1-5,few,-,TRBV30,CAWIWTPRGNQPQHF,TGTGCCTGGATATGGACACCCCGGGGCAATCAGCCCCAGCATTTT
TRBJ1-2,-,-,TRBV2,CASSSKQGYYGYTF,TGTGCCAGCTCCTCTAAACAGGGTTACTATGGCTACACCTTC
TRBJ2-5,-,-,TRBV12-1,CASSLIRTGSQETQYF,TGTGCCAGCAGCTTAATACGGACAGGGAGCCAAGAGACCCAGTACTTC
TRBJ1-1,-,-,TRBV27,CASSSIKTGRLRVVDAFF,TGTGCCAGCAGTTCAATTAAGACAGGACGATTAAGGGTGGTGGATGCTTTCTTT
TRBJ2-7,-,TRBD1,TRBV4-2,CASSQGQGDYEQYF,TGTGCCAGCAGCCAAGGACAGGGAGACTACGAGCAGTACTTC
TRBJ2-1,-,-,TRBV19,CATRSAGAQQKPYNEQFF,TGTGCCACCCGGTCGGCGGGGGCCCAACAGAAGCCCTACAATGAGCAGTTCTTC
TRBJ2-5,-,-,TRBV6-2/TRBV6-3,CASSYPGAGVETQYF,TGTGCCAGCAGTTACCCGGGGGCGGGAGTCGAGACCCAGTACTTC